What follows are 8 T cell receptor beta chains derived from one specimen sequenced in a study of T cells after yellow fever vaccination. MiXCR was run by TCRdb on the 5' RACE reads, yielding one entry per CDR3 protein. The table records 300,000 to 450,000 distinct CDR3 sequences, roughly 8.4% of them present only once. This specimen consisted of PBMCs, obtained more than 35 days after the first yellow fever vaccination. These receptors were obtained from a man aged 18 to 35 who received the YFV17D yellow fever vaccine.

The chain carries TRBV6-2 or TRBV6-3 and TRBJ1-1; possibly TRBD1 for D (5 bases). The germline V gene encodes CDR1 MNHEY and CDR2 SVGEGT. There are 14 residues in the CDR3. V lost 6 bases and J 4 bases, leaving 15 bases between the germline ends. The CDR3 is CASSRDGLATEAFF. In DNA, the CDR3 is TGTGCCAGCAGCCGGGACGGGCTTGCCACTGAAGCTTTCTTT.

This clonotype has a handful of counts. This rearrangement joins TRBV7-8 to TRBJ2-7, with 9 bases aligning to TRBD1. V shed 4 bases and J 1 base; nucleotides not matched to a gene: 5. This CDR3 region has 15 residues. Germline-derived CDR1 and CDR2 are SGHVS and FQNEAQ. The CDR3 coding sequence is TGTGCCAGCAGCTGGGGACAGGGACCATCCTACGAGCAGTACGTC. This sequence encodes CASSWGQGPSYEQYV.

This CDR3 reads CASSPPAFQQETQYF. The CDR3 DNA is TGTGCCAGCTCACCCCCAGCATTCCAACAAGAGACCCAGTACTTC. The gene calls are TRBV18 and TRBJ2-5; D not resolved. The length of the CDR3 is 15 residues. Per germline, CDR1 KGHSH and CDR2 LQKENI. The V end was cut by 3 bases, the J end by 2 bases, with 13 bases between.

The chain couples TRBV2 to TRBJ2-5; TRBD2 agrees at 8 bases. Germline V gives CDR1 SNHLY, CDR2 FYNNEI. The CDR3 is 15 residues long. With 8 bases clipped from V and 9 bases from J, the junction kept 17 bases outside the gene matches. The CDR3 sequence is CASELASGSRGAQYF. CDR3 DNA sequence: TGTGCCAGCGAGTTGGCTAGCGGGTCCCGGGGGGCCCAGTACTTC. The full variable domain, with the rest looked up from reference TRBV2 and TRBJ2-5, is EPEVTQTPSHQVTQMGQEVILRCVPISNHLYFYWYRQILGQKVEFLVSFYNNEISEKSEIFDDQFSVERPDGSNFTLKIRSTKLEDSAMYFCASELASGSRGAQYFGPGTRLLVL.

The genes are TRBV18 and TRBJ1-5; perhaps TRBD1 as D (5 bases). Per the germline V gene, CDR1 is KGHSH and CDR2 is LQKENI. The CDR3 covers 16 residues. The V end was cut by 6 bases, the J end by 5 bases, with 20 bases between. The CDR3 reads CASSLLPGQSDQPQHF. The CDR3 DNA sequence: TGTGCCAGCTCTCTCCTGCCCGGACAAAGTGATCAGCCCCAGCATTTT.

The table lists this clonotype with a few counts. The chain links TRBV7-2 to TRBJ2-7; 8 bases fit TRBD2. The V and J ends lost 0 bases and 3 bases, in that order; junction bases with no gene match: 7. Germline CDR1 SGHTA, CDR2 FQGNSA. The CDR3 extends over 16 amino acids. The CDR3, as DNA: TGTGCCAGCAGCTTAGCCGGGGGGGATTCGAGCTACGAGCAGTACTTC. Translated, it gives CASSLAGGDSSYEQYF. The variable domain in full, completed from reference TRBV7-2 and TRBJ2-7, reads GAGVSQSPSNKVTEKGKDVELRCDPISGHTALYWYRQSLGQGLEFLIYFQGNSAPDKSGLPSDRFSAERTGGSVSTLTIQRTQQEDSAVYLCASSLAGGDSSYEQYFGPGTRLTVT.

The V and J genes are TRBV4-3 and TRBJ2-7, with no clear D. The CDR3 is 15 amino acids. Germline V gene data show CDR1 as LGHNA and CDR2 as YSLEER. The V and J ends lost 1 base and 6 bases respectively, with 16 bases between them. The CDR3 bases are TGCGCCAGCAGCCAAGGGGCCGACGGCCTCAGCGAGCAGTACTTC. This encodes CASSQGADGLSEQYF.

The CDR3 region has the DNA TGTGCCAGCAAGGAACAAGAGACCCAGTACTTC. It is translated as CASKEQETQYF. V gene TRBV7-2 combines with J gene TRBJ2-5; D remains ambiguous. In germline, CDR1 is SGHTA, CDR2 FQGNSA. This CDR3 comprises 11 residues. V lost 7 bases and J lost 2, with 5 bases in between.